This T cell receptor beta chain was obtained from a study of T cell responses to AZD1222 COVID-19 vaccine. Using immunoSEQ multiplex PCR, the repertoire was profiled, and TCRdb retains in-frame clones only, with some absent. The sample lists about 170,000 clones, over 85% occurring once. Study-level findings and limits: Compared with day 0, the breadth and depth of the Spike-specific TCR repertoire rose significantly after two doses of AZD1222. Nearly half of unique spike-specific TCRs reportedly avoided B.1.351 and B.1.1.7 mutated regions. Clonal diversity was possibly underestimated, and white British individuals and females predominated among donors.

Losses at the gene ends were 4 bases for V and 9 bases for J; bases not matched to a gene: 9. CDR3 length: 14 residues. The germline V gene has CDR1 MNHEY and CDR2 SVGAGI. In its sample, this clone was seen once. Its antigen is undetermined. The sequence derives from an adult in good health. The chain carries TRBV6-5 and TRBJ1-5; 7 bases match TRBD1. Sequencing used peripheral blood, obtained on day 0 of AZD1222 vaccination. This chain's CDR3 is CASSSQGWRPPQHF. CDR3 coding DNA: TGTGCCAGCAGTTCACAGGGGTGGAGGCCGCCCCAGCATTTT.